This TCR beta chain was retrieved from a study of beta chain features in type 1 diabetes (dated 2018 in TCRdb). Turning to the overall study: No differences in mean age, gender distribution, total cell number or subset yield were found between patients and healthy donors. A total of about 100,000,000 sorted cells were examined across all samples, and RNA yield correlated strongly with the number of cells per subset. The study compared the TCRB repertoires of sorted circulating CD4+ T cell subsets in recently diagnosed type 1 diabetes patients with those in matched healthy donors. Regulatory and stem cell-like memory subsets were isolated from only 8 patients and about eight healthy donors, whereas naive and central memory subsets came from all 28 donors.

From each donor, a single peripheral blood sample of about 100 mL on average was drawn into heparinised tubes. Using a panel that included CD45RO, CCR7, CD25, CD127, CD95 and CD27, naive, central memory, regulatory and stem cell-like memory CD4+ T cells were sorted on a BD FACSAria II. Purity was above 95% for every sorted population. PBMCs were separated immediately by Lymphoprep density gradient centrifugation and were stained directly, without being cultured. To minimize batch effects, samples were stained and sorted in pairs, one healthy donor with one patient per experiment. V loses 6 bases at its end and J loses 4 bases; junction bases beyond the gene matches: 10. The germline V gene yields SQVTM for CDR1 and ANQGSEA for CDR2. Taken from cysteine to phenylalanine, the CDR3 has 14 residues. Only the CDR3 portion is preserved as DNA: 42 bases, with reading frame beginning at the first base. The High Capacity cDNA Reverse Transcription Kit was used to reverse transcribe all of the isolated RNA, meaning that expressed TCRB transcripts were what got sequenced. Naive, central memory and regulatory T cell samples underwent deep immunoSEQ sequencing, averaging around 3.6 million total reads per sample. After sorted cells were lysed in RLT buffer, RNA was extracted with DNase-treated RNeasy Micro or Mini kits, with the choice depending on cell number. To prevent cross-contamination, each cell subset was processed individually, whereas patient and healthy donor samples were processed jointly. TCRB sequences were amplified from cDNA with the immunoSEQ multiplex PCR, producing 87-bp fragments spanning the CDR3 region. Sequencing of the amplicons was performed on the Illumina HiSeq platform. Per the authors' processing: Synthetic template baselines were used to correct PCR bias computationally, reads within Hamming distance 2 were collapsed together, and singletons that could not be merged were discarded. By aligning reads against IMGT, V, D and J genes, CDR3 length, and insertions or deletions at six rearrangement sites were assigned. Within each subset, clonotype counts were normalized to sorted cell number, and only after that were true diversity and Gini coefficients computed with the tcR R package. Repertoire sharing was quantified using the overlap coefficient calculated on TCRB nucleotide sequences. In TCRdb, the immuneACCESS table is reduced to in-frame sequences with V and J assigned. These tables do not hold every clone; where another copy was compared, an unresolved V gene accounts for under half, and the others remain unexplained. The D gene and trimming were derived from the DNA, and the V and J assignments and clone size from that table. The sample yields over 150,000 clones; 7.8% were counted once. The ten largest clones capture roughly 0.97% of the sample.

General findings and caveats noted by the study authors: In all four CD4+ subsets, TCRB CDR3 length was moderately but significantly shorter in type 1 diabetes patients. Because small numbers of individuals were included in the HLA sub-analyses, any influence of HLA type on TCRB rearrangement was left unresolved. Because cDNA was sequenced instead of genomic DNA, highly expressing activated cells could be over-represented, though the groups showed no difference in activation or CD3 levels. At VDJ recombination sites, patients with type 1 diabetes made fewer insertions and deleted more nucleotides, a pattern implying thymic rearrangement abnormalities. Naive, central memory and regulatory TCRB repertoires appeared to be more alike among patients than among healthy donors. Shorter templates might be favored by PCR, yet because patient and control samples were amplified and corrected together, any such skew would affect both groups equally.

In its sample, this clone was seen a few times. No cognate antigen has been identified for it. No qualities accompany the bases; no much larger clone lies one base away. Input material: central memory CD4+ T cells from blood. This receptor was taken from a woman aged 40 to 50 with type 1 diabetes. The rearrangement combines TRBV29-1 with TRBJ2-7, and 9 bases in between align with TRBD1. The DNA reads as follows: TGCAGCGTAACCCTCACAGGGGGCCGGTACGAGCAGTACTTC. It translates as CSVTLTGGRYEQYF.